The sequence of this T cell receptor (beta chain) was determined in a study of T cell repertoires in cytomegalovirus infection. As for the study in general: Well-studied HLA-B-restricted epitopes and recently identified HLA-C-restricted epitopes of CMV were both used in the study. Shared public TCR beta signatures pointed to both CMV infection and a matching HLA type.

This clonotype was recorded only once. What it recognizes is unknown. Study-wide results and caveats: In two of eight donors, the top clonotype was HLA-C-restricted CMV-specific. The cumulative frequency of public TCR beta families distinguished individuals who carried CMV together with the relevant HLA.

CDR3 size: 11 residues. Germline assignment: CDR1 MGHDK and CDR2 SYGVNS. TCRdb reprocessed the reads via MiXCR and lists one record per CDR3 protein. The sample has over 95,000 distinct CDR3 sequences; around 30% are singletons. The TCR was taken from a human donor in good health (CMV status not recorded). Some clones in this sample may be carry-over from other donors' samples. Here the sequenced sample was CD8+ T cells from cultured PBMCs, taken from culture after CMV antigen stimulation. The chain has TRBV25-1 and TRBJ2-1; D call uncertain. The CDR3 DNA sequence: TGTGTATTTGGAGTCGTGAGTGAGCAGTTCTTC. Amino acid sequence: CVFGVVSEQFF.